This T cell receptor (beta chain) was sequenced in a study of early T cells in non-severe SARS-CoV-2 infection (dated by TCRdb to about 2021). In terms of the full investigation: Because TCR sequencing was done on bulk RNA from unsorted whole blood, the alpha and beta chains could not be paired. What the work shows at the level of the full study, not this receptor alone: VDJdb matching was skewed toward anti-spike CD8 responses and likely underestimated virus-specific expansions by missing private and CD4 specificities.

This clonotype was seen many times. Its binding antigen is unknown. Per-base quality was not reported, and no clone a single base away is much larger than it. The library was made by 5' RACE. The sequencing machine was a NextSeq 500. The TCR library protocol attached unique molecular identifiers to individual cDNA molecules to correct for sequencing error and PCR bias. TCR alpha and beta chains were both sequenced, and the abundances of alpha and beta sequences in each sample were closely correlated with each other. In the paper's pipeline: Decombinator V4 was used to annotate TCR sequences for V gene, J gene and CDR3. TCRs were defined as expanded if a significant change between any two time points was detected under a Poisson model with p below 0.0001. Abundances of TCRs were expressed as counts per million after normalisation to the total number of TCRs sequenced in each sample. MAIT TCRs were defined by TRAV1-2 paired with TRAJ12, TRAJ20 or TRAJ33, and iNKT TCRs by TRAV10 paired with TRAJ18. VDJdb, accessed on 1 November 2021, was searched for TCRs annotated for CMV, EBV and SARS-CoV-2, and TCRs annotated for more than one antigen were excluded. TCRdb reprocessing: public reads trimmed at Q25 with fastp, clones called with MiXCR, in-frame beta chains kept. Entries that share a CDR3 protein sequence are merged under the most common genes and DNA. The V and J calls, along with clone size, are taken from TCRdb and not from the paper's own processing. This sample lists tens of thousands of distinct CDR3 sequences; around 4.4% were detected once. Together, the top ten hold around 4.4% of the sample.

Set within a cohort of healthcare workers in London, UK, this nested case-control study involved weekly PCR testing of nasopharyngeal swabs along with blood sampling. Between 23 and 31 March 2020, the week of the UK lockdown, healthcare workers were enrolled and then followed up weekly for as long as 16 weeks. CDR1 SGHTA and CDR2 FQGNSA were looked up in the germline V gene. Including the terminal cysteine and phenylalanine, the CDR3 comprises 13 residues. Only the CDR3 part of the read is kept: 39 bases, read in frame from the first base. Unmatched junction bases come to 5, with V trimmed by 5 bases and J by 10 bases.

Sequenced material: whole blood. The TCR comes from an adult who was a healthcare worker with PCR-confirmed SARS-CoV-2 infection or an uninfected control (not recorded which). The chain employs TRBV7-2 and TRBJ2-3, with 11 junctional bases fitting TRBD2. The CDR3 here reads CASSETSGGSQYF. The DNA sequence is TGTGCCAGCAGCGAAACTAGCGGGGGATCGCAGTATTTT.